The 27 T cell receptor beta chains reported below all come from one sample, sequenced in a study of T cells in Graves' hyperthyroidism and ophthalmopathy. TCR beta CDR3 regions were amplified from RNA. HTBI primers were the set used in a first-round RT-PCR of the TCR CDR3. MiXCR, applied by TCRdb to the multiplex PCR reads, yields one record per CDR3 protein. The sample lists roughly 500,000 distinct CDR3 sequences, around 22% occurring once. Sample: blood. The receptor source for this set is a woman aged 25 to 39 with Graves' ophthalmopathy.

This clonotype appeared many times. The rearrangement joins TRBV27 to TRBJ2-2; D is perhaps TRBD2 (5 bases). The length of the CDR3 is 15 residues. The germline V gene encodes CDR1 MNHEY and CDR2 SMNVEV (reference sequence). Trimming removed 3 bases at V and 0 bases at J, with 8 bases between. In DNA form, the CDR3 reads TGTGCCAGCAGTTTCGGGGTCGCGAACACCGGGGAGCTGTTTTTT. Amino acids: CASSFGVANTGELFF.

In its sample, this clonotype was seen many times. The rearrangement joins TRBV7-9 to TRBJ2-2; possible D gene TRBD2, 6 bases. CDR3 length equals 15 residues. Per germline, CDR1 SEHNR and CDR2 FQNEAQ (reference sequence). Between the trimmed V and J ends, which lost 2 bases and 5 bases, there was a span of 12 bases. The DNA for the CDR3 is TGTGCCAGCAGCTTAATGGAGGGAAGGACCGGGGAGCTGTTTTTT. This translates into CASSLMEGRTGELFF.

This clonotype was seen at least ten times. The chain is built from TRBV5-4 and TRBJ1-2; D not certain. Germline CDR1 and CDR2: SGHNT and YYREEE (reference sequence). The length of the CDR3 is 13 residues. V gave up 4 bases and J gave up 8 bases, with 15 bases separating them. The CDR3, as DNA: TGTGCCAGCAGCCCCTGGCTCCACCACGGCTACACCTTC. Translating it yields CASSPWLHHGYTF.

This clonotype was seen ten or more times. The rearrangement links TRBV27 to TRBJ2-1; 13 bases are a match to TRBD2. Germline V gene lookup returns CDR1 MNHEY and CDR2 SMNVEV (reference sequence). The CDR3 has 16 amino acids. Trimming removed 6 bases from V and 7 bases from J; junction bases left unmatched: 9. The CDR3 region has the DNA TGTGCCAGCAGGACACCGGGACTAGCGGGGATGAATGAGCAGTTCTTC. Translating it yields CASRTPGLAGMNEQFF.

As regards this clonotype: It may be a read error: a sequence one base away is much more abundant. V and J are TRBV12-3 or TRBV12-4 and TRBJ2-5; TRBD2 aligns across 13 bases. J gave up 3 bases and V 3 bases, and 1 base lay outside the gene matches. The CDR3 spans 15 residues. In DNA form, the CDR3 reads TGTGCCAGCAGTTTGACTAGCGGGGGGAAAGAGACCCAGTACTTC. It encodes CASSLTSGGKETQYF.

There are many counts of this clonotype. This sequence joins TRBV20-1 and TRBJ2-5; 13 positions match TRBD2. Germline lookup yields CDR1 DFQATT and CDR2 SNEGSKA (reference sequence). J gave up 3 bases and V 5 bases, and 6 bases lay outside the gene matches. The CDR3 has 15 residues. CDR3 residues: CSAGQGLAGKETQYF. CDR3 coding DNA: TGCAGTGCTGGACAGGGACTAGCGGGGAAAGAGACCCAGTACTTC.

This clonotype was seen just once. The V call is TRBV27, the J call TRBJ2-5; D tentatively fits TRBD1 or TRBD2 (6 bases each). Germline CDR1 is MNHEY and CDR2 is SMNVEV (reference sequence). The CDR3 contains 18 residues. Trimming removed 5 bases at V and 0 bases at J, with 22 bases between. The CDR3 region has the DNA TGTGCCAGCAGTCCGTCGCTCATACGGGGGCCAGACCAAGAGACCCAGTACTTC. Protein: CASSPSLIRGPDQETQYF.

The chain uses TRBV3-1 and TRBJ2-5; D possibly corresponds to TRBD2 (7 bases). V was trimmed by 5 bases and J by 4 bases, leaving 17 bases between them. Germline CDR1 is LGHDT and CDR2 is YNNKEL (reference sequence). There are 15 residues in the CDR3. Here the CDR3 reads CASSSTREGGETQYF. CDR3 coding DNA: TGTGCCAGCAGCAGTACGAGGGAGGGGGGAGAGACCCAGTACTTC.

The V and J genes are TRBV20-1 and TRBJ2-2; 7 nucleotides agree with TRBD1. CDR3 length: 14 residues. The ends lost 3 bases at V and 5 bases at J; junction bases unmatched: 6. Per germline, CDR1 DFQATT and CDR2 SNEGSKA (reference sequence). CDR3 loop: CSASRAQGTGELFF. The DNA of the CDR3 is TGCAGTGCTAGCCGGGCACAGGGGACCGGGGAGCTGTTTTTT.

This clonotype was observed many times. V gene TRBV18 combines with J gene TRBJ2-5; no clear D gene. The CDR3 spans 11 residues. The V end was cut by 10 bases, the J end by 0 bases, with 6 bases between. Germline CDR1 and CDR2: KGHSH and LQKENI. The CDR3 reads CATRNQETQYF. CDR3 DNA sequence: TGTGCCACCCGGAACCAAGAGACCCAGTACTTC.

This clonotype appeared a few times. The chain carries TRBV15 and TRBJ2-7; D gene unclear. There are 13 residues in the CDR3. CDR1 and CDR2 (germline): LNHNV, YYDKDF (reference sequence). V lost 0 bases to trimming and J lost 2 bases, with 5 bases between them. The CDR3 DNA reads TGTGCCACCAGCAGAGATTGGGCCTACGAGCAGTACTTC. Translation: CATSRDWAYEQYF.

Many counts were recorded for this clonotype. The genes are TRBV27 and TRBJ1-2, with 9 bases that match TRBD1. V lost 4 bases and J lost 1; bases outside the gene matches: 10. This CDR3 is 17 amino acids long. From germline, CDR1 is MNHEY and CDR2 SMNVEV (reference sequence). CDR3 DNA: TGTGCCAGCAGTTCATGGGTCCTGGACAGGGGTAACTATGGCTACACCTTC. Translation gives CASSSWVLDRGNYGYTF.

This clonotype was observed a few times. The chain combines TRBV4-1 with TRBJ1-2; D gene uncertain. The germline V gene encodes CDR1 MGHRA and CDR2 YSYEKL. V was trimmed by 6 bases and J by 4 bases, leaving 12 bases between them. The CDR3 is 13 residues long. CDR3 nucleotides: TGCGCCAGCAGATCAACTGCGAGCTATGGCTACACCTTC. Protein sequence: CASRSTASYGYTF.

This clonotype was picked up one time. A much more abundant neighbour one base away suggests this may be a read error. The rearrangement links TRBV7-2 to TRBJ2-2, with 7 bases identical to TRBD1. Trimming at V came to 5 bases and at J to 6 bases, leaving 3 bases not matched to a gene. Germline values: CDR1 SGHTA, CDR2 FQGNSA. The CDR3 has 13 residues. CDR3 loop: CASSTTGPGELFF. CDR3 DNA: TGTGCCAGCAGCACGACAGGGCCCGGGGAGCTGTTTTTT.

This clonotype was detected many times. The rearrangement joins TRBV27 to TRBJ1-5, with 9 positions matching TRBD1. Germline loops: CDR1 MNHEY, CDR2 SMNVEV (reference sequence). After removal of 4 bases from V and 4 bases from J, the junction contained 20 bases not matched to a gene. The CDR3 is 20 residues long. The CDR3 region is CASSSGITGGRDLRNQPQHF. CDR3 DNA: TGTGCCAGCAGTTCAGGGATAACAGGGGGCAGGGACCTAAGAAATCAGCCCCAGCATTTT.

This clonotype was found many times. Mismatch with germline at one junction end may stem from a read error. The rearrangement links TRBV12-3 or TRBV12-4 to TRBJ1-1; D is undetermined. The CDR3 runs to 14 residues. CDR3 residues: CASSKGSLNTGAFF. CDR3 bases: TGTGCCAGCAGTAAAGGGAGCCTGAACACTGGAGCTTTCTTT.

Many counts were recorded for this clonotype. The rearrangement uses TRBV6-1 and TRBJ1-2; D is perhaps TRBD1 (6 bases). Germline assignment: CDR1 MNHNS and CDR2 SASEGT. Trimming took off 2 bases at V and 4 bases at J, with 11 bases between the two ends. There are 14 residues in the CDR3. CDR3 in amino acids: CASSEFVGGYGYTF. The DNA of the CDR3 is TGTGCCAGCAGTGAATTTGTAGGGGGCTATGGCTACACCTTC.

This clonotype appeared many times. The chain uses TRBV6-5 and TRBJ2-7; no clear D. The V and J ends lost 5 bases and 2 bases respectively, with 10 bases between them. Germline values: CDR1 MNHEY, CDR2 SVGAGI. CDR3 length: 13 amino acids. The CDR3 nucleotides are TGTGCCAGCAGTAACTTAGCCCCCTACGAGCAGTACTTC. Its translation is CASSNLAPYEQYF.

This clonotype was recorded at least ten times. The rearrangement links TRBV20-1 to TRBJ1-1; D is undetermined. This CDR3 spans 15 amino acids. Per the germline V gene, CDR1 is DFQATT and CDR2 is SNEGSKA (reference sequence). With 0 bases removed from V and 3 bases from J, the gap between germline ends came to 14 bases. The DNA for the CDR3 is TGCAGTGCTAGAGATGCCCGGGTGGGCGACACTGAAGCTTTCTTT. It specifies CSARDARVGDTEAFF.

The chain recombines TRBV5-1 with TRBJ1-2; TRBD1 aligns across 11 bases. CDR1 SGHRS and CDR2 YFSETQ come from the germline V gene. V gave up 3 bases and J gave up 6 bases; unmatched junction bases: 4. The CDR3 length is 14 residues. CDR3 DNA: TGCGCCAGCAGCTACGGGGACAGGGGGGATGGCTACACCTTC. Encoded protein: CASSYGDRGDGYTF.

This clonotype was counted many times. V is TRBV12-3 or TRBV12-4 and J is TRBJ2-4; D uncertain. The CDR3 runs 12 residues. Trimming removed 2 bases at V and 6 bases at J, with 5 bases between. CDR3 DNA: TGTGCCAGCAGTTTAAAGGGAAACATTCAGTACTTC. It is translated as CASSLKGNIQYF.

This clonotype was observed many times. The chain recombines TRBV11-2 with TRBJ1-5; D ambiguous. The CDR3 covers 15 residues. The germline V gene has CDR1 SGHAT and CDR2 FQNNGV. V was cut by 2 bases and J by 0 bases, with 8 bases left in between. CDR3 sequence (DNA): TGTGCCAGCAGCTTAAATCCGTATAGCAATCAGCCCCAGCATTTT. Amino acid sequence: CASSLNPYSNQPQHF.

This clonotype occurred once. The rearrangement uses TRBV20-1 and TRBJ2-5, with a tentative D call TRBD1 (6 bases). The V and J ends lost 6 bases and 4 bases respectively, with 12 bases between them. CDR3 size: 12 residues. Germline CDR1 reads DFQATT; CDR2 reads SNEGSKA (reference sequence). CDR3 in DNA: TGCAGTGCGACTCAGGGGCGAGAGACCCAGTACTTC. Encoded protein: CSATQGRETQYF.

The J gene is TRBJ1-3, the V gene TRBV12-3 or TRBV12-4; D is undetermined. The CDR3 contains 16 residues. Trimming cost V 5 bases and J 0 bases, with 14 bases left between them. The CDR3: CASSEALGPSGNTIYF. Here the CDR3 DNA reads TGTGCCAGCAGTGAAGCGTTGGGTCCCTCTGGAAACACCATATATTTT.

The chain recombines TRBV12-3 or TRBV12-4 with TRBJ2-2; no firm D call. This CDR3 is 13 amino acids long. V was cut by 8 bases and J by 4 bases, with 11 bases left in between. The CDR3 DNA reads as TGTGCCAGCTCCCGACTCCCCACCGGGGAGCTGTTTTTT. Protein sequence: CASSRLPTGELFF.

In this sample, this clonotype turned up many times. J is TRBJ1-1 and V is TRBV28; D remains unclear. The CDR3 extends over 14 amino acids. CDR1 and CDR2 from the germline V gene are MDHEN and SYDVKM. Trimming removed 2 bases from V and 1 base from J, with 8 bases in between. CDR3 in amino acids: CASSLSWPNTEAFF. CDR3 DNA: TGTGCCAGCAGTTTAAGTTGGCCGAACACTGAAGCTTTCTTT.

This clonotype was observed at least ten times. The V call is TRBV30, the J call TRBJ1-5; D not resolved. Trimming removed 2 bases from V and 5 bases from J, with 10 bases in between. The V gene's germline CDR1 is GTSNPN and CDR2 SVGIG (reference sequence). CDR3 length equals 13 residues. This CDR3 is CAWSLKADQPQHF. As DNA, the CDR3 is TGTGCCTGGAGTCTCAAGGCGGATCAGCCCCAGCATTTT. The full variable domain, its missing parts supplied by reference TRBV30 and TRBJ1-5, is SQTIHQWPATLVQPVGSPLSLECTVEGTSNPNLYWYRQAAGRGLQLLFYSVGIGQISSEVPQNLSASRPQDRQFILSSKKLLLSDSGFYLCAWSLKADQPQHFGDGTRLSIL.